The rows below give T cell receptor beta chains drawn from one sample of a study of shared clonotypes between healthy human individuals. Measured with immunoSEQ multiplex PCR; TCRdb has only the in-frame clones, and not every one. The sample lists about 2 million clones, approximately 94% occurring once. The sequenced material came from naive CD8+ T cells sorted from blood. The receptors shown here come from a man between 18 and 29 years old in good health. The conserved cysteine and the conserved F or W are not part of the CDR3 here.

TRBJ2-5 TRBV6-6 ASTRESFETQY
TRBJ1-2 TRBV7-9 ASSPVGTARFGYGYT
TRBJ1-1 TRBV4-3 ASSQDGARTGAGTEAF
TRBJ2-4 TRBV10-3 AISEPELAGGSGKNIQY
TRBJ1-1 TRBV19 ASSTAMNTEAF
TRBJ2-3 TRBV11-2 ASSPPNSGLAGGDTQY
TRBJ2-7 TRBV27 ASSPGLANYEQY
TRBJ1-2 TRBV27 ASGWGTDGYT
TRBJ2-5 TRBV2 ASCELFFSEIPSMETQY
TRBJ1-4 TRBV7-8 ASMAGSPNEKLF
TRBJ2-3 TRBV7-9 ASSSPGTGGTDTQY
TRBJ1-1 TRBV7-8 ASSLVSINTEAF
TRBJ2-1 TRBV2 ASSGTGTYNEQF
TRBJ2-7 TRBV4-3 ASSSAGGAYEQY
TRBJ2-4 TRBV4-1 ASSQDWESGAKNIQY
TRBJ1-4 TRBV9 ASGTGTNEKLF
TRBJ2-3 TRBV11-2 ASSSDPTDTQY
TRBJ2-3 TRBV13 ASSPGLAMGGGTQY
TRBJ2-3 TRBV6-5 ASSYGGGEGDTQY
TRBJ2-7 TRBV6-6 ASSPPGPHNEQY
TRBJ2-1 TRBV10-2 ASSESEVRAGVWNEQF
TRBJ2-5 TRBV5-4 ASSFSGSGETQY
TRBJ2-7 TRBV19 ASSIDLVYEQY
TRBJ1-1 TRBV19 ASSIVSGNTEAF
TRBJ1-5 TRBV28 ASDENKVQPQH
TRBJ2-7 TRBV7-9 ASSQGQGMVNEQY
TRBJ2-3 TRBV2 ASEELAGGWDTQY
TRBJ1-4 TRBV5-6 ASRPWGGTNEKLF
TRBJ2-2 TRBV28 ASSLLPGTGAWAGELF